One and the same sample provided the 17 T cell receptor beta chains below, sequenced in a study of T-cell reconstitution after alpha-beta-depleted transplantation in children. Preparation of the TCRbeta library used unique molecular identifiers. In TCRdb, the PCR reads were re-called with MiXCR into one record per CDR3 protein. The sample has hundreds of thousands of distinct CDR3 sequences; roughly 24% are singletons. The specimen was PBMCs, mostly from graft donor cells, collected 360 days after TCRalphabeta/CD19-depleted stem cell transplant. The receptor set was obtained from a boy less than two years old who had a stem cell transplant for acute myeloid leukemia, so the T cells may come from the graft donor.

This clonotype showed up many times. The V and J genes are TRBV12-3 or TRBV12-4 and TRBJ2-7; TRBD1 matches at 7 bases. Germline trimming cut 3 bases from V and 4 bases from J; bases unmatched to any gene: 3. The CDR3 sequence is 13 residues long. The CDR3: CASSFGRGYEQYF. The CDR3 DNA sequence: TGTGCCAGCAGTTTTGGCAGGGGGTACGAGCAGTACTTC.

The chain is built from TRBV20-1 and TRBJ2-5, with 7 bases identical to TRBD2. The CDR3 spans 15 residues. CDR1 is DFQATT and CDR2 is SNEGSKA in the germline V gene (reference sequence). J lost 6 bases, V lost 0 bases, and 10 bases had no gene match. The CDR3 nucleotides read TGCAGTGCTAGAGATGGGGGGGTAGGCTGGAAGACCCAGTACTTC. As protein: CSARDGGVGWKTQYF.

The CDR3 DNA reads as TGCAGCGTTGAAAAGCGGATGCACACTGAAGCTTTCTTT. Its protein product is CSVEKRMHTEAFF. This chain connects TRBV29-1 to TRBJ1-1; D is ambiguous. Trimming left V 2 bases short and J 3 bases short, with 10 bases between. The germline V gene encodes CDR1 SQVTM and CDR2 ANQGSEA. The CDR3 is made up of 13 amino acids.

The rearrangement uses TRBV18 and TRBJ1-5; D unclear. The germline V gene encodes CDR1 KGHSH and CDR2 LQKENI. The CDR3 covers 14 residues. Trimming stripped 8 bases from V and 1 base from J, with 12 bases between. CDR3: CASSPTDSNQPQHF. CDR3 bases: TGTGCCAGCAGTCCGACGGACAGCAATCAGCCCCAGCATTTT.

This chain's CDR3 is CASRLSGGSREQYF. DNA for the CDR3: TGTGCCAGCAGGTTATCGGGGGGGAGTCGCGAGCAGTACTTC. The V and J genes are TRBV6-2 or TRBV6-3 and TRBJ2-7; TRBD2 aligns across 8 bases. This CDR3 is 14 amino acids long. J lost 6 bases, V lost 6 bases, and 10 bases had no gene match. CDR1 is MNHEY, CDR2 SVGEGT, per germline.

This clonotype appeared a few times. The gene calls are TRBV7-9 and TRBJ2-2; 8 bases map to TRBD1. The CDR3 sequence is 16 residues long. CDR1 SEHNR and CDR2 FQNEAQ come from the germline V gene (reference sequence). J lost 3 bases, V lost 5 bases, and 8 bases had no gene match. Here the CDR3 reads CASSTDRGWDTGELFF. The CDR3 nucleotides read TGTGCCAGCAGCACCGACAGGGGTTGGGACACCGGGGAGCTGTTTTTT. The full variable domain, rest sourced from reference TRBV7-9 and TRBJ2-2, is DTGVSQNPRHKITKRGQNVTFRCDPISEHNRLYWYRQTLGQGPEFLTYFQNEAQLEKSRLLSDRFSAERPKGSFSTLEIQRTEQGDSAMYLCASSTDRGWDTGELFFGEGSRLTVL.

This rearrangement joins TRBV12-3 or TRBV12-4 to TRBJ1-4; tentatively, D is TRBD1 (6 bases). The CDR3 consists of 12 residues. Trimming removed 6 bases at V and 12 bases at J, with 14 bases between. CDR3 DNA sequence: TGTGCCAGCAGCACTGGACAGAAGGAACTGTTTTTT. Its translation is CASSTGQKELFF.

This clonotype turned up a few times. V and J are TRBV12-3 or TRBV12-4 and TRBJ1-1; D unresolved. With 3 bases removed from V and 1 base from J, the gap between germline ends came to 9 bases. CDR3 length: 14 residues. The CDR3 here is CASSFASSNTEAFF. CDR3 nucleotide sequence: TGTGCCAGCAGTTTTGCTTCTTCGAACACTGAAGCTTTCTTT.

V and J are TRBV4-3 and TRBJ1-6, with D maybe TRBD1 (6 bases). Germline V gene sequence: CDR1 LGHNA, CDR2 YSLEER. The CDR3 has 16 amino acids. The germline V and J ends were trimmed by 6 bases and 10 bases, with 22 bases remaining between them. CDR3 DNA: TGCGCCAGCAGATACGGAGAGGGGGGGAAGGACTCACCCCTCCACTTT. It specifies CASRYGEGGKDSPLHF.

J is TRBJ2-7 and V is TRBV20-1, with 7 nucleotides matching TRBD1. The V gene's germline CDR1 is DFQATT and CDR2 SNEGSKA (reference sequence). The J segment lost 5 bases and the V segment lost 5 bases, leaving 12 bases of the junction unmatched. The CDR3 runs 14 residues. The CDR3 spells CSAVRDSGSHEQYF. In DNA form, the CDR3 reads TGCAGTGCTGTCCGGGACAGTGGATCGCACGAGCAGTACTTC.

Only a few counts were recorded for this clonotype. The CDR3: CSVGEGSYEQYF. Here the CDR3 DNA reads TGCAGCGTTGGGGAGGGGTCCTACGAGCAGTACTTC. The chain couples TRBV29-1 to TRBJ2-7, with 7 bases aligning to TRBD2. The V and J ends lost 4 bases and 1 base, in that order; junction bases with no gene match: 1. Germline-derived CDR1 and CDR2 are SQVTM and ANQGSEA. This CDR3 comprises 12 residues.

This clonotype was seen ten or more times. The CDR3 DNA reads as TGTGCCAGCAGTTTATCGGGGACTAGGGGGCCAAAAGAGACCCAGTACTTC. The encoded protein is CASSLSGTRGPKETQYF. The chain is built from TRBV27 and TRBJ2-5; D is perhaps TRBD2 (8 bases). Germline V gives CDR1 MNHEY, CDR2 SMNVEV (reference sequence). Deletions cut 0 bases from V and 3 bases from J, with 17 bases between. The CDR3 runs 17 residues.

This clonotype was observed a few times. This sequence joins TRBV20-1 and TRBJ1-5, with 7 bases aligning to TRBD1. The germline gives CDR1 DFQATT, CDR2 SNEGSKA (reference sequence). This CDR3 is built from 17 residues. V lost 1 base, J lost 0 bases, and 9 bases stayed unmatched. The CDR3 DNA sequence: TGCAGTGCTAGAGTATCCGGGACAGCTGATAGCAATCAGCCCCAGCATTTT. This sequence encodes CSARVSGTADSNQPQHF.

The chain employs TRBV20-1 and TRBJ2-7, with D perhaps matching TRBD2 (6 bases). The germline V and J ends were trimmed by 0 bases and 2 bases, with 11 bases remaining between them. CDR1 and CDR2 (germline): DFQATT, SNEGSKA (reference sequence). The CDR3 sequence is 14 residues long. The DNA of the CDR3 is TGCAGTGCTAGAGATCTCGGGGGAGCCTACGAGCAGTACTTC. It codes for CSARDLGGAYEQYF.

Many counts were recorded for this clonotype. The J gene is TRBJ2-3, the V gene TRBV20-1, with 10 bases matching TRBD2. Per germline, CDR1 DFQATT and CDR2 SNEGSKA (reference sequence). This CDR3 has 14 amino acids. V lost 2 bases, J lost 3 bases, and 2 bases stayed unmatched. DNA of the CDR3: TGCAGTGCTAGAACTAGCGGGGTAACAGATACGCAGTATTTT. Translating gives CSARTSGVTDTQYF.

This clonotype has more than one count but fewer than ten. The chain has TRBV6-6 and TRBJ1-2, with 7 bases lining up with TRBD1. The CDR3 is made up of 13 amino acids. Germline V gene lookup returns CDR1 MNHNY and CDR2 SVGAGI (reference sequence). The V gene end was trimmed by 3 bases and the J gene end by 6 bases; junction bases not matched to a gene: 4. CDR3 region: CASSYDREHGYTF. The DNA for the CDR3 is TGTGCCAGCAGTTATGACAGGGAACATGGCTACACCTTC.

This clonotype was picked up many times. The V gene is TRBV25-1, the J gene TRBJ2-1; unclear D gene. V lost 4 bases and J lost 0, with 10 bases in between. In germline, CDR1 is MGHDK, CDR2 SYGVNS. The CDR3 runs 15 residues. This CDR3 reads CASSVRFSSYNEQFF. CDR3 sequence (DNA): TGTGCCAGCAGTGTTCGGTTTAGCTCCTACAATGAGCAGTTCTTC.